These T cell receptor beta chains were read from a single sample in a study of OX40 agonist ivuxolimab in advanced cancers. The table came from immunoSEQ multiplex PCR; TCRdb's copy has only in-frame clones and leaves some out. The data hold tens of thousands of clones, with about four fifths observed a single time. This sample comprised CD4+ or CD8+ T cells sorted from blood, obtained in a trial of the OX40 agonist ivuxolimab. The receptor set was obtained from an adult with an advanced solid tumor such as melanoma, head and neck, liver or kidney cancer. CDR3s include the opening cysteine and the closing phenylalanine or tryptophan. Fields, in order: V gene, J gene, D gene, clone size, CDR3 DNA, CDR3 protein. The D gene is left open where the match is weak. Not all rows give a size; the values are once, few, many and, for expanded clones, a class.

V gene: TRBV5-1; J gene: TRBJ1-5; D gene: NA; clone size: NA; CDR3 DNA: TGCGCCAGCAGCTTATCTCCAGGTCAGCCCCAGCATTTT; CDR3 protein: CASSLSPGQPQHF
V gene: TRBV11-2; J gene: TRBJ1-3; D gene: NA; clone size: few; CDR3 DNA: TGTGCCAGCAGCTTAGATCCAGGGGCCGGGGGCACCATATATTTT; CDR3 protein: CASSLDPGAGGTIYF
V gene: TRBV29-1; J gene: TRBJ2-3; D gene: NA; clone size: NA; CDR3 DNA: TGCAGCGTCGGGCGGTCAGGGGCTACGCAGTATTTT; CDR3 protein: CSVGRSGATQYF
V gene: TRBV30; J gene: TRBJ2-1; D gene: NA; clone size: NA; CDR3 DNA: TGTGCCTGGAGTTTTAGGGGGATGAAAGAGCAGTTCTTC; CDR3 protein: CAWSFRGMKEQFF
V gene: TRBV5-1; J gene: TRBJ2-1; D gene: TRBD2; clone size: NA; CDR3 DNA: TGCGCCAGCAGCCCTCTACCCGGGACTAGCGGTCGGAATGAGCAGTTCTTC; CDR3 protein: CASSPLPGTSGRNEQFF
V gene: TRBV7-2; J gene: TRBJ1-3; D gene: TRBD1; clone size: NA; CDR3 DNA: TGTGCCAGCAGCTTAGTGGGGACAGGGGAAAACACCATATATTTT; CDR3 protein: CASSLVGTGENTIYF
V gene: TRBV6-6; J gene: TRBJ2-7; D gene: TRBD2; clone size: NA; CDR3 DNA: TGTGCCAGCAGTTACGAACCGGGAGGAGTCTCCTACGAGCAGTACTTC; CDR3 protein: CASSYEPGGVSYEQYF
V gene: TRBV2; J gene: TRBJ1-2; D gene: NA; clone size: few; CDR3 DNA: TGTGCCAGCCTTTCCCAGGGGCGGGGCCCCGCCGACGGCTACACCTTC; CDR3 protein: CASLSQGRGPADGYTF
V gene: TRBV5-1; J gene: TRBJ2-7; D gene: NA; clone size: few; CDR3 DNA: TGCGCCAGCAGCTTGGATGGGAGGAGCTCCTACGAGCAGTACTTC; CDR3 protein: CASSLDGRSSYEQYF
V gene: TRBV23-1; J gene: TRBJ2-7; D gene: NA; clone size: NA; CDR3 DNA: TGCGCCAGATTGAAGCGCGGCGGGACCTACGAGCAGTACTTC; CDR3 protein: CARLKRGGTYEQYF
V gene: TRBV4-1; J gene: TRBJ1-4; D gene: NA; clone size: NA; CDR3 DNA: TGCGCCAGCAGCCAAGAGGCCGGGACACCTGCAACTAATGAAAAACTGTTTTTT; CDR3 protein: CASSQEAGTPATNEKLFF
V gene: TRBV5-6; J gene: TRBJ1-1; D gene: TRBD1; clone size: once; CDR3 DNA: TGTGCCAGCAGCAGTAACCGACAGGGCGGGACTGAAGCTTTCTTT; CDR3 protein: CASSSNRQGGTEAFF
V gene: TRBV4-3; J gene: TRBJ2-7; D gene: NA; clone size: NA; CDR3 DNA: TGCGCCAGCAGCCAACAACTAAGAGACGGACCCTACGAGCAGTACTTC; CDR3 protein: CASSQQLRDGPYEQYF
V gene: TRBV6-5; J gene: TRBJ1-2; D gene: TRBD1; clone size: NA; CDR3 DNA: TGTGCCAGCAGGACAGGGGAAGGCGGCTACACCTTC; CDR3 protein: CASRTGEGGYTF
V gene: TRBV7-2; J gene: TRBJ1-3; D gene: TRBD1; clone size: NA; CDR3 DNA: TGTGCCAGCAGCACCGTCCCGGGACAGGGGAACACCATATATTTT; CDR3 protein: CASSTVPGQGNTIYF